The subject of this entry is one T cell receptor beta chain. The CDR3 contains 17 residues. Trimming shortened V by 7 bases and J by 0 bases, and 18 bases separated the two germline ends. Per germline, CDR1 PRHDT and CDR2 FYEKMQ (reference sequence). Sequencing was performed with immunoSEQ multiplex PCR; in TCRdb, only in-frame clones are kept and a portion is missing. Of some 410,000 clones detected, 80% to 95% appear once; the ten largest clones hold 6% to 7%. This sample was taken from a study of control samples from healthy donors and cancer patients. The TCR comes from a middle-aged man with head and neck cancer. The J gene is TRBJ2-2, the V gene TRBV13; a possible D gene is TRBD2 (7 bases). The sample taken for sequencing was PBMCs. The CDR3 region is CASTSWGGHANTGELFF. In DNA form, the CDR3 reads TGTGCCAGCACCTCGTGGGGGGGACACGCGAACACCGGGGAGCTGTTTTTT.